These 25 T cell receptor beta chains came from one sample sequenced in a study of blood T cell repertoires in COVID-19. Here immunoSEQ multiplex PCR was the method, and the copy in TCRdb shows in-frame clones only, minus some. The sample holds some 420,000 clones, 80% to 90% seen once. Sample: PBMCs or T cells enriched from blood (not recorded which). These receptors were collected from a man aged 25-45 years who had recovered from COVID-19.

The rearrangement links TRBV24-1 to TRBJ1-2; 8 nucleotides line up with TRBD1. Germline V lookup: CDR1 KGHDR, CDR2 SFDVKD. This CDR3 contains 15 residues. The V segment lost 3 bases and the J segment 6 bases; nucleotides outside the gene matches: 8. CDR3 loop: CATSDAPTGADGYTF. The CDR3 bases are TGTGCCACCAGTGATGCCCCGACAGGGGCTGATGGCTACACCTTC.

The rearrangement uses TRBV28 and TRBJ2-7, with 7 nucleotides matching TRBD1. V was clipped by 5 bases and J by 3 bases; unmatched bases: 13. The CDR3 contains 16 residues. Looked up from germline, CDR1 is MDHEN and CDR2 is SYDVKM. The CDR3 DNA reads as TGTGCCAGCAGTCAGACCTCGACAGGGAAATACTACGAGCAGTACTTC. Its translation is CASSQTSTGKYYEQYF.

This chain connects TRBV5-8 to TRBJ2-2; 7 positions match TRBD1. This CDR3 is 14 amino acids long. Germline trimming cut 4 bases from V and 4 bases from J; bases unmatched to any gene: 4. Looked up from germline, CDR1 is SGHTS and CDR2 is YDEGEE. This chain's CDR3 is CASSQGQPTGELFF. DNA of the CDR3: TGTGCCAGCAGCCAGGGACAGCCCACCGGGGAGCTGTTTTTT.

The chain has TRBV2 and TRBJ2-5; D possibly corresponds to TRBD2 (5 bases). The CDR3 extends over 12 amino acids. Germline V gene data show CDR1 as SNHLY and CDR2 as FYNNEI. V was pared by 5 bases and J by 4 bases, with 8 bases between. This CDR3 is CASSRGIETQYF. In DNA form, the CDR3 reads TGTGCCAGCAGTCGAGGGATAGAGACCCAGTACTTC.

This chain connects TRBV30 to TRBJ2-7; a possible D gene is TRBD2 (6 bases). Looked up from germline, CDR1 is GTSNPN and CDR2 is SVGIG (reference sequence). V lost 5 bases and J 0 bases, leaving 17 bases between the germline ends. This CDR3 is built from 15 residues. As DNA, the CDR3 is TGTGCCTGGCAGACCGGGACTCGCCTCTCCTACGAGCAGTACTTC. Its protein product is CAWQTGTRLSYEQYF.

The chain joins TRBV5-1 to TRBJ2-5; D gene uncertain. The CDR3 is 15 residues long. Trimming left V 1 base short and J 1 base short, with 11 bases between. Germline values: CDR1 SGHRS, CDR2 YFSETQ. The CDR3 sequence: CASSLMSGFQETQYF. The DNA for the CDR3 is TGCGCCAGCAGCTTGATGTCAGGATTCCAAGAGACCCAGTACTTC.

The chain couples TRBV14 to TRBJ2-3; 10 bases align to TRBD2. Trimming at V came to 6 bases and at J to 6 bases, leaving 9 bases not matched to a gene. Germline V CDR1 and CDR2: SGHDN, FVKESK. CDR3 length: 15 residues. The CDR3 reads CASSQRLAGADTQYF. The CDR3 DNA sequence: TGTGCCAGCAGTCAGAGGCTAGCGGGAGCCGATACGCAGTATTTT.

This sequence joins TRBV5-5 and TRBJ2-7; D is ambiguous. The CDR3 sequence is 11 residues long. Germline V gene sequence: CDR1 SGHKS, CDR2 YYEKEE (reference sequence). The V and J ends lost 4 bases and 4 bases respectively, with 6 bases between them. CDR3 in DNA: TGTGCCAGCAGCCTAGAGTACGAGCAGTACTTC. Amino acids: CASSLEYEQYF.

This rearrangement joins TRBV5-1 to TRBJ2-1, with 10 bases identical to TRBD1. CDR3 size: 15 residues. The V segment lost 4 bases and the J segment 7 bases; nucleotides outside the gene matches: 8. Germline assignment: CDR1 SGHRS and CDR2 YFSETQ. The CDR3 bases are TGCGCCAGCAGCGGGGGACAGGGGATTAGGAATGAGCAGTTCTTC. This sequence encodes CASSGGQGIRNEQFF.

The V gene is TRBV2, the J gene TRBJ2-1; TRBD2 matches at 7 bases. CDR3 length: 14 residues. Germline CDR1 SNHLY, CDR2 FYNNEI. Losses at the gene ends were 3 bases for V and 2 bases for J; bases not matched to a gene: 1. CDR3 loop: CASSESGTYNEQFF. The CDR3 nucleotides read TGTGCCAGCAGTGAGAGCGGGACCTACAATGAGCAGTTCTTC.

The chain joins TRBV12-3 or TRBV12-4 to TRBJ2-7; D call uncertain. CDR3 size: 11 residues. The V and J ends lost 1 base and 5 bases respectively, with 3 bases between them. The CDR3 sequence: CASSLGHEQYF. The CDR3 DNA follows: TGTGCCAGCAGTTTAGGGCACGAGCAGTACTTC.

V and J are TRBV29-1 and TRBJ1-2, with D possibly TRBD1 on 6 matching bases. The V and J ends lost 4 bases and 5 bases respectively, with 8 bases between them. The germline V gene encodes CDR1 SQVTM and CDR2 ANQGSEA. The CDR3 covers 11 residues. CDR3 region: CSVGTDYGYTF. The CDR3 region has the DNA TGCAGCGTTGGGACAGATTATGGCTACACCTTC.

CDR3 loop: CASGETSGSYNEQFF. The DNA of the CDR3 is TGCGCCAGCGGAGAGACTAGCGGGAGCTACAATGAGCAGTTCTTC. The chain is built from TRBV5-1 and TRBJ2-1, with 12 positions matching TRBD2. The CDR3 sequence is 15 residues long. Germline lookup yields CDR1 SGHRS and CDR2 YFSETQ. V was pared by 7 bases and J by 3 bases, with 5 bases of the junction left unmatched.

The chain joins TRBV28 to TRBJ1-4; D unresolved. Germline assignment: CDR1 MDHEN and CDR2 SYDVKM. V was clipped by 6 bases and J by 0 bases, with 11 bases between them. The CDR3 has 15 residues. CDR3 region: CASSPTNPTNEKLFF. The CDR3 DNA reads TGTGCCAGCAGCCCGACAAACCCAACTAATGAAAAACTGTTTTTT.

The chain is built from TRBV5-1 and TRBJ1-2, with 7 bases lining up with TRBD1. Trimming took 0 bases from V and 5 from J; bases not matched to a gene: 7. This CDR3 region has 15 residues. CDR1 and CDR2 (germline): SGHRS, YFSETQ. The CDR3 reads CASSLGPGGIYGYTF. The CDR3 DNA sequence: TGCGCCAGCAGCTTGGGCCCAGGGGGTATTTATGGCTACACCTTC.

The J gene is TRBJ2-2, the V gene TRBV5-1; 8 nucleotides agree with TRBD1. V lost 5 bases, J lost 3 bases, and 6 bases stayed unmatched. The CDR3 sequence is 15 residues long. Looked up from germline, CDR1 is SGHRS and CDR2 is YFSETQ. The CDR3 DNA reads TGCGCCAGCAGTGGGATGACAGGGGACACCGGGGAGCTGTTTTTT. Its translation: CASSGMTGDTGELFF.

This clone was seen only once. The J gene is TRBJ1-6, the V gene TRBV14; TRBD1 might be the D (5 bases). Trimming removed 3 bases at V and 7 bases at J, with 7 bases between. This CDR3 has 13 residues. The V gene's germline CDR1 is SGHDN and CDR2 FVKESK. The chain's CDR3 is CASSQTDNSPLHF. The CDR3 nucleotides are TGTGCCAGCAGCCAGACAGACAATTCACCCCTCCACTTT.

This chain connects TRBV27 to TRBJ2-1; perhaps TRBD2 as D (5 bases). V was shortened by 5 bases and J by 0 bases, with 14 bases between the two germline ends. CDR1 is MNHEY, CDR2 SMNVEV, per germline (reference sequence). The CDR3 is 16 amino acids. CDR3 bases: TGTGCCAGCAGTGCAATAGCGCCCAGCTCCTACAATGAGCAGTTCTTC. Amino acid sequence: CASSAIAPSSYNEQFF.

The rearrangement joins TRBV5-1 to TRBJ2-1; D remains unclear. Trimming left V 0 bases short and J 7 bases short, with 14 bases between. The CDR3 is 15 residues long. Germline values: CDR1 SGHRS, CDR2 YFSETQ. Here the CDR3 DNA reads TGCGCCAGCAGCTTGGCGAGAGGAAGTATGAATGAGCAGTTCTTC. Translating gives CASSLARGSMNEQFF. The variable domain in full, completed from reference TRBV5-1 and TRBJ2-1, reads KAGVTQTPRYLIKTRGQQVTLSCSPISGHRSVSWYQQTPGQGLQFLFEYFSETQRNKGNFPGRFSGRQFSNSRSEMNVSTLELGDSALYLCASSLARGSMNEQFFGPGTRLTVL.

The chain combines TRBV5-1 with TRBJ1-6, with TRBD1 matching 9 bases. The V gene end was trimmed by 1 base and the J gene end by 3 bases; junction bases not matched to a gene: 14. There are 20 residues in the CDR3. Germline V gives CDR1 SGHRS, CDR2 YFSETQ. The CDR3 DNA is TGCGCCAGCAGCTTGTACCCGGGACAGGGAGTGGGTGTCTATAATTCACCCCTCCACTTT. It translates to CASSLYPGQGVGVYNSPLHF.

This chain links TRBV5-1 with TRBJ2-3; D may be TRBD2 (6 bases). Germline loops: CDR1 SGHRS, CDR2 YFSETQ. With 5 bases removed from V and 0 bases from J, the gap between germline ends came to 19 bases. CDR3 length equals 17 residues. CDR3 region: CASSSNYQGLSTDTQYF. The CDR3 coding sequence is TGCGCCAGCAGTTCAAATTATCAGGGACTCAGCACAGATACGCAGTATTTT.

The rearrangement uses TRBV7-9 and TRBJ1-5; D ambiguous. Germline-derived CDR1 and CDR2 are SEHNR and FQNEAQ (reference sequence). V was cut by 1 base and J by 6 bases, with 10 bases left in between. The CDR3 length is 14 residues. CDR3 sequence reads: CASSLDQYVQPQHF. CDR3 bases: TGTGCCAGCAGCTTAGACCAGTACGTTCAGCCCCAGCATTTT.

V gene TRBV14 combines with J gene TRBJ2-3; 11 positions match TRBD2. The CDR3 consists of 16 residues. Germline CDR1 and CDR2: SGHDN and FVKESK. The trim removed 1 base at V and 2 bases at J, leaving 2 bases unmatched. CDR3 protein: CASSQGLAGNTDTQYF. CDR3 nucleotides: TGTGCCAGCAGCCAAGGACTAGCGGGAAACACAGATACGCAGTATTTT.

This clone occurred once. The CDR3 here is CASRGRGNEQFF. The CDR3 DNA reads as TGTGCCAGCAGAGGGAGGGGGAATGAGCAGTTCTTC. The chain joins TRBV27 to TRBJ2-1; tentatively, D is TRBD2 (7 bases). V dropped 6 bases and J dropped 7 bases, with 10 bases sitting between them. Germline V CDR1 and CDR2: MNHEY, SMNVEV (reference sequence). This CDR3 is 12 amino acids long.

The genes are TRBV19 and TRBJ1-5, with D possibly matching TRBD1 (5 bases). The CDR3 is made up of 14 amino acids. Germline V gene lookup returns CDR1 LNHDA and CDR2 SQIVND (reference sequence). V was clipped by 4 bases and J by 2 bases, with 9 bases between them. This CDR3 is CASSKGDGNQPQHF. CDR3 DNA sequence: TGTGCCAGTAGTAAAGGGGATGGCAATCAGCCCCAGCATTTT.